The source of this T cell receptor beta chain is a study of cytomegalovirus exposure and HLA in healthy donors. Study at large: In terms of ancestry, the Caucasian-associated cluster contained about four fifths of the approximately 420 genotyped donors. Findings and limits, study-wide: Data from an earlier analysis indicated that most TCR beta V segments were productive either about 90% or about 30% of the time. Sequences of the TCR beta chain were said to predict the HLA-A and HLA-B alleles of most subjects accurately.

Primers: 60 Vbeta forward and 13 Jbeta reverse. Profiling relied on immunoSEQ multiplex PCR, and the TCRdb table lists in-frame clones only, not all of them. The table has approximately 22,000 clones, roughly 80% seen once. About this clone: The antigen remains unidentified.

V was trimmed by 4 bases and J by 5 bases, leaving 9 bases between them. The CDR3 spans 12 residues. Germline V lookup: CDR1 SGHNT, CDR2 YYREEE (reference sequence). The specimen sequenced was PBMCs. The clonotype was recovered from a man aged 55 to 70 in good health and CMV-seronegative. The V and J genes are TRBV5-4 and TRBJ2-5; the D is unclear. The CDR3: CASSPQAETQYF. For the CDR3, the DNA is TGTGCCAGCAGCCCTCAAGCGGAGACCCAGTACTTC. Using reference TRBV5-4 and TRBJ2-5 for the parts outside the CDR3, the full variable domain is ETGVTQSPTHLIKTRGQQVTLRCSSQSGHNTVSWYQQALGQGPQFIFQYYREEENGRGNFPPRFSGLQFPNYSSELNVNALELDDSALYLCASSPQAETQYFGPGTRLLVL.